This T cell receptor beta chain came from a study of cytomegalovirus exposure and HLA in healthy donors. Sequenced by immunoSEQ multiplex PCR; TCRdb stores in-frame clones only, minus some. The table includes about 360,000 clones, about nine tenths detected once. The specimen sequenced was PBMCs. This TCR came from a woman between 18 and 29 years old in good health and CMV-seronegative.

The CDR3 region is CASSGWGVTYEQYF. The CDR3 DNA sequence: TGTGCCAGCAGTGGATGGGGGGTCACCTACGAGCAGTACTTC. The rearrangement links TRBV2 to TRBJ2-7; D possibly corresponds to TRBD2 (6 bases). The CDR3 has 14 residues. Trimming took off 4 bases at V and 2 bases at J, with 12 bases between the two ends. From germline, CDR1 is SNHLY and CDR2 FYNNEI.